This T cell receptor (beta chain) was retrieved from a study of shared clonotypes between healthy human individuals. Looking at the study overall: CD4 naive cells filled three plates per donor, CD4 memory three, CD8 naive two and CD8 memory one.

The V gene's germline CDR1 is LNHDA and CDR2 SQIVND (reference sequence). The CDR3 totals 15 residues. Trimming at V came to 2 bases and at J to 4 bases, leaving 3 bases not matched to a gene. Points from the study as a whole: On the whole, naive subsets had larger estimated richness than memory subsets had.

Negatively enriched CD4+ T cells were divided by CD45RA into naive and memory. Details on this clone: The antigen is not known.

In the original processing: Filtering of immunoSEQ junctional sequences could not match full-length read filtering. Measured with immunoSEQ multiplex PCR; TCRdb has only the in-frame clones, and not every one. V, J and clone size derive from that table, while D and trimming were established from the DNA sequence. Among about 1.5 million clones, around 98% were seen once, and the ten largest hold roughly 0.42%. The clonotype was recovered from a man in his thirties or forties in good health. What was sequenced was naive CD4+ T cells sorted from blood. The subset was: CD45RA+ positively selected. The chain links TRBV19 to TRBJ2-3; TRBD2 matches 10 bases. The CDR3 DNA sequence: TGTGCCAGTAGTATACTAGCGGGAGACCCAGATACGCAGTATTTT. Translating gives CASSILAGDPDTQYF. The whole variable domain, remainder taken from reference TRBV19 and TRBJ2-3, is DGGITQSPKYLFRKEGQNVTLSCEQNLNHDAMYWYRQDPGQGLRLIYYSQIVNDFQKGDIAEGYSVSREKKESFPLTVTSAQKNPTAFYLCASSILAGDPDTQYFGPGTRLTVL.